This T cell receptor (beta chain) is from a study of blood T cells in healthy people across ages. Overall study results and limits: The long-lived group displayed more naive CD4+ cells, plus higher diversity, than the aged donors did.

Together with a sample-barcoded 5' primer, a J-beta primer mix was included in a second PCR lasting roughly 6 to 12 cycles. TCRdb used MiXCR to reprocess the 5' RACE reads, holding one entry per CDR3 protein. Of around 1.5 million distinct CDR3 sequences in the sample, approximately 63% were seen once. CDR1 is SGHRS and CDR2 is YFSETQ in the germline V gene. The CDR3 is made up of 13 amino acids. A note on this clonotype: Its antigen is unidentified.

The sequence was obtained from a man aged 18 to 30 in good health. The gene calls are TRBV5-1 and TRBJ2-5; no clear D. The closer fit of TRBJ2-7 to the DNA end suggests the J call may be wrong. Sequencing was performed on blood. The CDR3 reads CASSLVPADEQYF. CDR3 sequence (DNA): TGCGCCAGCAGCTTGGTCCCCGCTGACGAGCAGTACTTC.